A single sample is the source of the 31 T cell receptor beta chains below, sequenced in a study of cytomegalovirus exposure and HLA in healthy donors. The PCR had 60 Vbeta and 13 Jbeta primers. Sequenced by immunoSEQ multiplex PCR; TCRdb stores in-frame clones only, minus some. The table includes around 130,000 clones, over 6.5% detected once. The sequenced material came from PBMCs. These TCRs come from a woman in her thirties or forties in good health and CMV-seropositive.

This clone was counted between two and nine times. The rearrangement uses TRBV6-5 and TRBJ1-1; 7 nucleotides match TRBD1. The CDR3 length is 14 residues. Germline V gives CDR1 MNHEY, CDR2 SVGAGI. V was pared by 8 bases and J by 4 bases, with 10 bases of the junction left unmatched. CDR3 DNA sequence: TGTGCCAGCCTGGACTACCAGGGGGGCACTGAAGCTTTCTTT. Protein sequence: CASLDYQGGTEAFF.

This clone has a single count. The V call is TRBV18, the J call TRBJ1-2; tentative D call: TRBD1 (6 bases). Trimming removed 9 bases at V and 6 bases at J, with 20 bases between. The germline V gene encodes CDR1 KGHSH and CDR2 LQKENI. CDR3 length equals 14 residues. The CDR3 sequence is CASRQVDQLNGYTF. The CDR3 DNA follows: TGTGCCAGTCGACAGGTGGACCAACTCAATGGCTACACCTTC.

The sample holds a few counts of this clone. CDR3 sequence reads: CSVALTGGNQPQHF. CDR3 DNA sequence: TGCAGCGTTGCCCTAACAGGGGGCAATCAGCCCCAGCATTTT. The chain recombines TRBV29-1 with TRBJ1-5; TRBD1 matches 7 bases. The trim removed 4 bases at V and 2 bases at J, leaving 5 bases unmatched. The germline V gene encodes CDR1 SQVTM and CDR2 ANQGSEA. The CDR3 has 14 residues.

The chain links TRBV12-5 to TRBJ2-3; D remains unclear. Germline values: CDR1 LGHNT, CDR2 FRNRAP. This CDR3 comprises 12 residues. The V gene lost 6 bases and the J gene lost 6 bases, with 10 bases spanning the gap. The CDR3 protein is CASGSRVDTQYF. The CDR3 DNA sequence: TGTGCTAGTGGGTCAAGAGTGGATACGCAGTATTTT.

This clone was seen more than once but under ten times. Here the CDR3 DNA reads TGTGCCACCAGCAGAGACGGGAGGCGCACAGATACGCAGTATTTT. Protein product: CATSRDGRRTDTQYF. This chain connects TRBV15 to TRBJ2-3; 7 bases match TRBD2. J was trimmed by 1 base and V by 0 bases; bases with no gene match: 1. This CDR3 has 15 residues. CDR1 LNHNV and CDR2 YYDKDF come from the germline V gene (reference sequence).

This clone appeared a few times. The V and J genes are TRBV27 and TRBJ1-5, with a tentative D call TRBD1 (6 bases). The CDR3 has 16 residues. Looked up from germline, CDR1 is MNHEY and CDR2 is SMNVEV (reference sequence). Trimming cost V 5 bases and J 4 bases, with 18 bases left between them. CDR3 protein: CASSKRLRDKNQPQHF. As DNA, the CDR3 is TGTGCCAGCAGTAAAAGACTCCGGGACAAAAATCAGCCCCAGCATTTT.

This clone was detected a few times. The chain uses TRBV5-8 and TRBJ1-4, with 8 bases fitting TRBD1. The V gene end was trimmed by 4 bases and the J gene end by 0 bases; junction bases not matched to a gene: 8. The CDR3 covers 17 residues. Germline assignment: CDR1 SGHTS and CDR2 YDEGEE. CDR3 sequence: CASSPWTGRTTNEKLFF. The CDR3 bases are TGTGCCAGCAGCCCGTGGACAGGGCGAACAACTAATGAAAAACTGTTTTTT. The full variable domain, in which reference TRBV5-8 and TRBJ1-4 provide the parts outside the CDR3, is EAGVTQSPTHLIKTRGQQATLRCSPISGHTSVYWYQQALGLGLQFLLWYDEGEERNRGNFPPRFSGRQFPNYSSELNVNALELEDSALYLCASSPWTGRTTNEKLFFGSGTQLSVL.

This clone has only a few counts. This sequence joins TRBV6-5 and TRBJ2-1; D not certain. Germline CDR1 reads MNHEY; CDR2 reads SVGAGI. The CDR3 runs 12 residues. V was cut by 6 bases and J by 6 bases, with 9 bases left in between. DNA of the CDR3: TGTGCCAGCAGCAGGAACCTCAATGAGCAGTTCTTC. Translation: CASSRNLNEQFF.

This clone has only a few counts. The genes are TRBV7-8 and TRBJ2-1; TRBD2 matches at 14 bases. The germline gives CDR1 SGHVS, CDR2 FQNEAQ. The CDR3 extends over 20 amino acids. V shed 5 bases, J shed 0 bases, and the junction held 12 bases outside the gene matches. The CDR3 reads CASSRGLAGGLLSSYNEQFF. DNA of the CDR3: TGTGCCAGCAGCCGCGGACTAGCGGGGGGCCTCTTGAGCTCCTACAATGAGCAGTTCTTC. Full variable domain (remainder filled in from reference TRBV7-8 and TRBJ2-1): GAGVSQSPRYKVAKRGQDVALRCDPISGHVSLFWYQQALGQGPEFLTYFQNEAQLDKSGLPSDRFFAERPEGSVSTLKIQRTQQEDSAVYLCASSRGLAGGLLSSYNEQFFGPGTRLTVL.

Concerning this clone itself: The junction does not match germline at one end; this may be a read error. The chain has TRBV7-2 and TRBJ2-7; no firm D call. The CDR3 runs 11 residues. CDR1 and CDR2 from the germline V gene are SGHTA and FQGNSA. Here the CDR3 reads CARSFAYEQYF. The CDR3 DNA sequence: TGTGCCAGAAGCTTCGCCTACGAGCAGTACTTC.

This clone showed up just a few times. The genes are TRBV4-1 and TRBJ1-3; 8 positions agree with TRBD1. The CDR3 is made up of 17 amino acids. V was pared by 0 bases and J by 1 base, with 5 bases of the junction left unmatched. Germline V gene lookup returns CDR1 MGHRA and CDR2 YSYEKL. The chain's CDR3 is CASSQDTGGLSGNTIYF. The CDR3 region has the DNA TGCGCCAGCAGCCAAGATACAGGGGGTCTATCTGGAAACACCATATATTTT.

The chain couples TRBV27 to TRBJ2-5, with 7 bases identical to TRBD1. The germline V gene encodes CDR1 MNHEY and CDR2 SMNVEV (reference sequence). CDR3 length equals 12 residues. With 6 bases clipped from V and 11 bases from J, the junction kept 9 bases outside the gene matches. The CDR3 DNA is TGTGCCAGCAGCGACAGGGAATGGGAGCAGTACTTC. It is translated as CASSDREWEQYF.

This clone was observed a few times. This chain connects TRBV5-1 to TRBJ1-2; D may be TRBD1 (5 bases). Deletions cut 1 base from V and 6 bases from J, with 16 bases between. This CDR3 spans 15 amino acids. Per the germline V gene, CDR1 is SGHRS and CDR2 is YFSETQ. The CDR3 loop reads CASSLYQGESDGYTF. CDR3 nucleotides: TGCGCCAGCAGCTTGTATCAGGGTGAATCGGATGGCTACACCTTC.

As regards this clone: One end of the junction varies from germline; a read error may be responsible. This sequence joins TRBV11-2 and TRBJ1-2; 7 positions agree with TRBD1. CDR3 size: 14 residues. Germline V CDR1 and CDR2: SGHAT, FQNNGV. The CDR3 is CASSLRARGLGYPF. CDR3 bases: TGTGCCAGCAGCTTAAGGGCAAGGGGGCTTGGCTACCCCTTC.

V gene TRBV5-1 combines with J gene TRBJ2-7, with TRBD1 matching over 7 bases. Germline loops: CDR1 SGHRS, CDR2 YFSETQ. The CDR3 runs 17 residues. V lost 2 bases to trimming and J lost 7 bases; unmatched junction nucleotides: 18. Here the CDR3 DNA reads TGCGCCAGCAGCTTTAAAACTCTCGAGGGGGCGCGAGGGGAGCAGTACTTC. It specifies CASSFKTLEGARGEQYF.

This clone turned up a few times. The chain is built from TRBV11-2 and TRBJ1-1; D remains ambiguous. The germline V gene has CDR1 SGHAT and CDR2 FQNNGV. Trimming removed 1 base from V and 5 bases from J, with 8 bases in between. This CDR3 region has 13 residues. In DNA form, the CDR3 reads TGTGCCAGCAGCTTAGGGCAACCAACTGAAGCTTTCTTT. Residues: CASSLGQPTEAFF.

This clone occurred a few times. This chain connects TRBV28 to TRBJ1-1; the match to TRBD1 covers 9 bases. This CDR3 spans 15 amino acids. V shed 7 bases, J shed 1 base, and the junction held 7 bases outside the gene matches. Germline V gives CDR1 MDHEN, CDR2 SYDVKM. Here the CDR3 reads CASTRDREENTEAFF. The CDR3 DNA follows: TGTGCCAGCACCCGGGACAGGGAAGAGAACACTGAAGCTTTCTTT.

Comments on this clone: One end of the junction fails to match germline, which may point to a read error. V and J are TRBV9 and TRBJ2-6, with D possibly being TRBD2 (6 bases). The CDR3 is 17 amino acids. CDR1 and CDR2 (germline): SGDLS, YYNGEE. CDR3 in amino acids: CAGSVAGPISGANVLTF. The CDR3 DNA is TGTGCCGGCAGCGTGGCGGGACCGATCTCTGGGGCCAACGTCCTGACTTTC.

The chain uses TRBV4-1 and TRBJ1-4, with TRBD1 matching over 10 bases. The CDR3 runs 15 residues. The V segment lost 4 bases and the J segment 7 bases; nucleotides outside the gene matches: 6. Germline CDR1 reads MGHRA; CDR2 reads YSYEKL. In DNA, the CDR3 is TGCGCCAGCAGCCTCGGGACAGGGGCACGTGAAAAACTGTTTTTT. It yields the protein CASSLGTGAREKLFF.

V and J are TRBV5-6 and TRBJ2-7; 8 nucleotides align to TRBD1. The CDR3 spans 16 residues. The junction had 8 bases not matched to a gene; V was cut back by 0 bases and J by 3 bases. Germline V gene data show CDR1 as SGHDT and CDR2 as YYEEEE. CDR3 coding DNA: TGTGCCAGCAGCTTGGGAGCCGGGACAGGAGTCTACGAGCAGTACTTC. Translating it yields CASSLGAGTGVYEQYF.

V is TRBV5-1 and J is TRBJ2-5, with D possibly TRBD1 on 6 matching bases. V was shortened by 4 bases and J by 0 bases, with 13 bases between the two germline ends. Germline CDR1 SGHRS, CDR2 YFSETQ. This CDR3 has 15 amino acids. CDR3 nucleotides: TGCGCCAGCAGCCTCCCTCGGACAGACCAAGAGACCCAGTACTTC. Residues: CASSLPRTDQETQYF.

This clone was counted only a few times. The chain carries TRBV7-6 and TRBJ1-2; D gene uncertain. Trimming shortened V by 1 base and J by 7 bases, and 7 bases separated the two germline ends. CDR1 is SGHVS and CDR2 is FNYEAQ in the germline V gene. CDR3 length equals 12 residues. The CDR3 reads CASSLGEGGYTF. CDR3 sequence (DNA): TGTGCCAGCAGCTTAGGAGAGGGTGGCTACACCTTC.

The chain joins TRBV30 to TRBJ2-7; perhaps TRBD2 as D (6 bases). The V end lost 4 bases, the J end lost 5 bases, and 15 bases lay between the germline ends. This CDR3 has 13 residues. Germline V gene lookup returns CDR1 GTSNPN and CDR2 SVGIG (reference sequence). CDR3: CAWNSGGLDEQYF. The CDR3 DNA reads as TGTGCCTGGAATTCTGGGGGGTTGGACGAGCAGTACTTC.

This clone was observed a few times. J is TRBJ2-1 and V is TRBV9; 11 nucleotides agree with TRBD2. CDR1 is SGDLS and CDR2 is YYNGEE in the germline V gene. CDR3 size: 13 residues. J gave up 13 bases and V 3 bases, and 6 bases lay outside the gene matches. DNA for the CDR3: TGTGCCAGCAGCGCCTCTAGCGGGGGGTCCCAGTTCTTC. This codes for CASSASSGGSQFF.

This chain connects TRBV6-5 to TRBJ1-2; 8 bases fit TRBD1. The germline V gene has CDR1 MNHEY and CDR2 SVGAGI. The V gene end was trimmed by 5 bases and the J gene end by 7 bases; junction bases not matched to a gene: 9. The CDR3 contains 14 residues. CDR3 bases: TGTGCCAGCAGTATAACAGGGGGTGAGGGTGGCTACACCTTC. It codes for CASSITGGEGGYTF.

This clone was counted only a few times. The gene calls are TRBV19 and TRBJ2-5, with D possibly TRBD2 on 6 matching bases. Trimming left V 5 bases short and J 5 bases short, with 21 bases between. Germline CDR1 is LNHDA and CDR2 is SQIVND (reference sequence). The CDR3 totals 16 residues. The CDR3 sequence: CASSLPGRGNGETQYF. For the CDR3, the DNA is TGTGCCAGTAGTTTACCAGGGCGGGGAAATGGGGAGACCCAGTACTTC. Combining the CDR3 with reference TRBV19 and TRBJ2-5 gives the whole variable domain DGGITQSPKYLFRKEGQNVTLSCEQNLNHDAMYWYRQDPGQGLRLIYYSQIVNDFQKGDIAEGYSVSREKKESFPLTVTSAQKNPTAFYLCASSLPGRGNGETQYFGPGTRLLVL.

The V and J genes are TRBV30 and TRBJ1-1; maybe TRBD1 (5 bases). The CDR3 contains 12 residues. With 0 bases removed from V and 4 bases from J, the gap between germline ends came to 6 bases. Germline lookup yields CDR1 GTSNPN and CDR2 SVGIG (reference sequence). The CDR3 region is CAWSVQGTEAFF. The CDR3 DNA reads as TGTGCCTGGAGTGTTCAGGGCACTGAAGCTTTCTTT. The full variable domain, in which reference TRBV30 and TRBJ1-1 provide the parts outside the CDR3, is SQTIHQWPATLVQPVGSPLSLECTVEGTSNPNLYWYRQAAGRGLQLLFYSVGIGQISSEVPQNLSASRPQDRQFILSSKKLLLSDSGFYLCAWSVQGTEAFFGQGTRLTVV.

CDR3 nucleotide sequence: TGCGCCAGCAGCTTGGTCCTAGCGGGTCTGGGGGGTGAGCAGTTCTTC. Protein: CASSLVLAGLGGEQFF. The J gene is TRBJ2-1, the V gene TRBV5-1; 8 bases map to TRBD2. With V trimmed by 0 bases and J by 9 bases, 11 bases remained unmatched. CDR1 is SGHRS and CDR2 is YFSETQ in the germline V gene. This CDR3 has 16 residues.

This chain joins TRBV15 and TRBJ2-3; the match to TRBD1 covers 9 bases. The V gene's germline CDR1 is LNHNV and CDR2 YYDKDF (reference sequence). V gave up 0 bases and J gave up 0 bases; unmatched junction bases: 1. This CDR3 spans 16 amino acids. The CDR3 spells CATSRDGTGSTDTQYF. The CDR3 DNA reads TGTGCCACCAGCAGAGATGGGACAGGGAGCACAGATACGCAGTATTTT.

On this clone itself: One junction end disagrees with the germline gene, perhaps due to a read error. The CDR3 DNA reads TGTGCCAGCAGCGTCCCCCAGTCGTTTTTGCACTTC. Its translation is CASSVPQSFLHF. The rearrangement joins TRBV9 to TRBJ1-2; D not resolved. The CDR3 runs to 12 residues. Germline loops: CDR1 SGDLS, CDR2 YYNGEE.

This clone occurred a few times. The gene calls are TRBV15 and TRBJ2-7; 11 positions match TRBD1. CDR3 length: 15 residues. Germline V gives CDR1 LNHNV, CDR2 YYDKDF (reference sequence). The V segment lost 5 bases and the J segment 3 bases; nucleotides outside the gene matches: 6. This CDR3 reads CATSLGQGEIYEQYF. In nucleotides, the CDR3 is TGTGCCACCAGCCTGGGACAGGGGGAGATCTACGAGCAGTACTTC.